This T cell receptor beta chain emerged from a study of Graves' ophthalmopathy and Graves' hyperthyroidism. This clonotype was recorded at least ten times. Germline V lookup: CDR1 DFQATT, CDR2 SNEGSKA (reference sequence). V shed 0 bases, J shed 8 bases, and the junction held 17 bases outside the gene matches. The CDR3 extends over 17 amino acids. Transcripts of RNA were the source for amplifying TCR beta CDR3 regions. HTBI primers were employed in first-round RT-PCR, then a second-round multiplex PCR followed. TCRdb passed the multiplex PCR reads through MiXCR, listing each CDR3 protein once. The sample records 1 million to 1.3 million distinct CDR3 sequences, approximately 35% being singletons.

This receptor was obtained from an adult man with Graves' hyperthyroidism. This chain joins TRBV20-1 and TRBJ1-2; 8 bases align to TRBD1. The sample consisted of peripheral blood or thyroid tissue (not recorded which). The CDR3 spells CSARERFRAGGLGGYTF. The CDR3 bases are TGCAGTGCTAGAGAGCGTTTTAGGGCAGGGGGCCTGGGAGGCTACACCTTC.